The T cell receptor beta chain under discussion was sequenced for a study of blood T cell repertoires in COVID-19. About the research overall: Sites across the United States, Italy and Spain contributed samples from acute and convalescent COVID-19. T cells, B-cell-depleted T cells, or PBMCs supplied cDNA or gDNA.

Deletions cut 4 bases from V and 5 bases from J, with 17 bases between. From germline, CDR1 is LGHDT and CDR2 YNNKEL (reference sequence). CDR3 length: 16 residues. Per the original methods: Scientists estimated how many nucleated cells there were by amplifying reference gene primers. Sequenced by immunoSEQ multiplex PCR; TCRdb stores in-frame clones only, minus some. The V and J calls and clone size are taken from that table; D and trimming were inferred from the DNA. The sample holds under 300,000 clones; about 91% are singletons and the top ten take 3.5% to 5.5%. This rearrangement joins TRBV3-1 (or the pseudogene TRBV3-2) to TRBJ2-2, with a weak D call TRBD1 (8 bases). Sequencing was performed on peripheral blood. The origin of this receptor is a woman aged 40 to 50 who had recovered from COVID-19. CDR3 residues: CASSLRTGRGTGELFF. The CDR3, as DNA: TGTGCCAGCAGCCTTCGGACAGGGCGGGGGACCGGGGAGCTGTTTTTT.